This TCR beta chain derives from a study of shared clonotypes between healthy human individuals. Across the whole study: Each donor's CD8 memory used one plate, CD8 naive two, each CD4 subset three.

Study findings and constraints: Non-shared clonotypes showed lower generation probabilities than clonotypes common to all four donors. Estimated richness values were generally larger in naive subsets than in memory subsets.

The germline V gene has CDR1 SQVTM and CDR2 ANQGSEA. Between the trimmed V and J ends, which lost 6 bases and 3 bases, there was a span of 15 bases. The CDR3 loop spans 14 amino acids. Naive CD8 cells lacked CD45RO and underwent positive selection for CCR7, leaving out terminally differentiated effector memory CD45RA+ cells. Only Caucasian adults living in Nashville, Tennessee served as donors. Worth noting for this clone: The antigen is unknown.

Clones were read by immunoSEQ multiplex PCR, and TCRdb kept only the in-frame ones, dropping some. Among roughly 650,000 clones, 96% were seen once, and the ten largest hold 0.11%. This sequence was found in a young woman in good health. The specimen sequenced was naive CD8+ T cells sorted from blood. The chain couples TRBV29-1 to TRBJ2-1; the D gene is possibly TRBD1 (5 bases). CDR3 residues: CSVDKQVYYNEQFF. The CDR3 nucleotides are TGCAGCGTCGATAAACAGGTTTACTACAATGAGCAGTTCTTC.